Shown below are 24 T cell receptor beta chains from a single sample sequenced in a study of T cell repertoires in cytomegalovirus infection (dated by TCRdb to between 2018 and 2021). The instrument given in TCRdb is Illumina HiSeq 1500. TCRdb took the public reads, trimmed them with fastp at Q25, ran MiXCR for clone calling and kept in-frame beta chains. Every entry covers one CDR3 protein and lists the most common genes and DNA from its rows. The sample table shows approximately 500,000 distinct CDR3 sequences, and about 15% are seen once. The top ten hold 20% to 30% of the sample. The source material was CD8+ T cells from PBMCs. These receptors all stem from a human donor in good health (CMV status not recorded). Some clones in this sample may be carry-over from other donors' samples.

The chain couples TRBV5-5 to TRBJ1-5; no clear D. Trimming pared 0 bases from V and 4 bases from J, leaving 14 bases between. CDR3 length: 16 residues. Per germline, CDR1 SGHKS and CDR2 YYEKEE (reference sequence). CDR3 loop: CASSLEADRRNQPQHF. CDR3 DNA: TGTGCCAGCAGCTTGGAAGCGGACCGCCGTAATCAGCCCCAGCATTTT.

This clonotype was counted at least ten times. The V call is TRBV10-3, the J call TRBJ2-7, with 9 bases fitting TRBD2. CDR3 length: 17 amino acids. Trimming removed 1 base from V and 2 bases from J; junction bases left unmatched: 9. Looked up from germline, CDR1 is ENHRY and CDR2 is SYGVKD. CDR3 bases: TGTGCCATCAGTGAGTTGAGAGCGGGGGGCCCCACCTACGAGCAGTACTTC. Translating gives CAISELRAGGPTYEQYF.

This sequence joins TRBV7-9 and TRBJ2-1; no clear D gene. CDR3 size: 14 residues. Germline CDR1 is SEHNR and CDR2 is FQNEAQ (reference sequence). Trimming cost V 5 bases and J 6 bases, with 14 bases left between them. The CDR3 reads CASSPDDQRNEQFF. In DNA form, the CDR3 reads TGTGCCAGCAGCCCAGATGATCAACGCAATGAGCAGTTCTTC.

Worth noting for this clonotype: It is likely a read error, because the conserved phenylalanine at the end of the CDR3 is missing. The J gene is TRBJ2-1, the V gene TRBV5-6; 9 bases map to TRBD2. Germline V gene lookup returns CDR1 SGHDT and CDR2 YYEEEE. The CDR3 loop spans 15 amino acids. With V trimmed by 3 bases and J by 4 bases, 5 bases remained unmatched. The CDR3 loop reads CASSSGLASYNEQFL. CDR3 DNA sequence: TGTGCCAGCAGCTCTGGACTAGCGAGTTACAATGAGCAGTTCTTA.

V gene TRBV27 combines with J gene TRBJ2-2, with D unclear. Trimming stripped 3 bases from V and 6 bases from J, with 5 bases between. Germline values: CDR1 MNHEY, CDR2 SMNVEV (reference sequence). This CDR3 region has 12 residues. The CDR3 region is CASSFFPGELFF. The CDR3 coding sequence is TGTGCCAGCAGTTTTTTCCCCGGGGAGCTGTTTTTT.

The chain carries TRBV5-1 and TRBJ2-3; TRBD1 is a possible D gene (6 bases). CDR1 SGHRS and CDR2 YFSETQ come from the germline V gene. The CDR3 runs 16 residues. Trimming pared 4 bases from V and 0 bases from J, leaving 15 bases between. The CDR3 is CASSPRRTASTDTQYF. The DNA of the CDR3 is TGCGCCAGCAGCCCACGCAGGACAGCTAGCACAGATACGCAGTATTTT.

This rearrangement joins TRBV4-1 to TRBJ2-2, with 8 bases fitting TRBD1. The CDR3 is made up of 12 amino acids. The V gene end was trimmed by 9 bases and the J gene end by 5 bases; junction bases not matched to a gene: 2. Per germline, CDR1 MGHRA and CDR2 YSYEKL. The CDR3 region is CASRTGTGELFF. The CDR3 region has the DNA TGCGCCAGTAGGACAGGGACCGGGGAGCTGTTTTTT.

The V call is TRBV3-1, the J call TRBJ2-1, with 8 bases that match TRBD2. Trimming cost V 0 bases and J 3 bases; bases outside gene matches: 7. Germline V gene data show CDR1 as LGHDT and CDR2 as YNNKEL (reference sequence). This CDR3 spans 17 amino acids. The CDR3 protein is CASSQDEPSGFYNEQFF. The CDR3 nucleotides are TGTGCCAGCAGCCAAGATGAACCTAGCGGGTTCTACAATGAGCAGTTCTTC.

This clonotype was detected ten times or more. The genes are TRBV10-3 and TRBJ2-1; TRBD2 matches 8 bases. The length of the CDR3 is 14 residues. Per germline, CDR1 ENHRY and CDR2 SYGVKD. With V trimmed by 8 bases and J by 5 bases, 8 bases remained unmatched. The CDR3 is CAIRLGLAHNEQFF. DNA of the CDR3: TGTGCCATCCGATTAGGACTAGCCCACAATGAGCAGTTCTTC.

J is TRBJ2-7 and V is TRBV19; tentatively, D is TRBD2 (6 bases). The CDR3 extends over 14 amino acids. V was shortened by 5 bases and J by 0 bases, with 11 bases between the two germline ends. CDR1 is LNHDA, CDR2 SQIVND, per germline (reference sequence). For the CDR3, the DNA is TGTGCCAGTAGTGGTGTGGAGGGCTCCTACGAGCAGTACTTC. Its translation: CASSGVEGSYEQYF.

In its sample, this clonotype was seen many times. This chain links TRBV7-9 with TRBJ1-2; 8 bases are a match to TRBD1. The CDR3 has 15 residues. The V and J ends lost 4 bases and 2 bases, in that order; junction bases with no gene match: 6. CDR1 and CDR2 (germline): SEHNR, FQNEAQ (reference sequence). Here the CDR3 reads CASSYPGGSNYGYTF. CDR3 nucleotides: TGTGCCAGCAGCTACCCAGGGGGCTCCAACTATGGCTACACCTTC.

This clonotype was counted many times. The V call is TRBV7-3, the J call TRBJ2-3, with 8 bases that match TRBD2. The CDR3 extends over 15 amino acids. With V trimmed by 5 bases and J by 5 bases, 9 bases remained unmatched. Germline CDR1 SGHTA, CDR2 FQGTGA. The CDR3 region has the DNA TGTGCCAGCAGCCCCCTTCCAGCGGGGGAAGATACGCAGTATTTT. Its protein is CASSPLPAGEDTQYF.

This clonotype was recorded at least ten times. V and J are TRBV28 and TRBJ1-2; a weak D match, TRBD1 (5 bases). The germline V gene encodes CDR1 MDHEN and CDR2 SYDVKM. The V end was cut by 5 bases, the J end by 4 bases, with 26 bases between. This CDR3 spans 18 amino acids. As DNA, the CDR3 is TGTGCCAGCAGTCCTCTACTCCGGACCGTTGTAGGGGTCTATGGCTACACCTTC. Translating gives CASSPLLRTVVGVYGYTF.

Of note for this clonotype: Being one base from a much bigger clone, this may be a read error. The chain recombines TRBV11-2 with TRBJ1-1; D not certain. Germline V gives CDR1 SGHAT, CDR2 FQNNGV. This CDR3 has 13 amino acids. CDR3 nucleotides: TGTGGCAGCAGAAGTCTCACGGGCCCTGAAGCTTTCTTT. Protein: CGSRSLTGPEAFF.

This clonotype was seen a few times. The chain employs TRBV29-1 and TRBJ1-1, with a possible D match to TRBD1 (6 bases). The CDR3 is 11 residues long. In germline, CDR1 is SQVTM, CDR2 ANQGSEA. V was clipped by 3 bases and J by 13 bases, with 15 bases between them. The CDR3 region is CSVDGGAGGFF. CDR3 sequence (DNA): TGCAGCGTTGATGGGGGGGCTGGAGGTTTCTTT.

In this sample, this clonotype turned up many times. This chain links TRBV7-9 with TRBJ1-5; TRBD1 matches 8 bases. With 4 bases clipped from V and 3 bases from J, the junction kept 5 bases outside the gene matches. This CDR3 comprises 15 residues. CDR1 is SEHNR and CDR2 is FQNEAQ in the germline V gene (reference sequence). The CDR3 loop reads CASSSWTGNNQPQHF. In nucleotides, the CDR3 is TGTGCCAGCAGCTCCTGGACAGGGAACAATCAGCCCCAGCATTTT.

This chain joins TRBV9 and TRBJ2-7; either TRBD1 or TRBD2 may fit D (7 bases each). V was shortened by 2 bases and J by 2 bases, with 14 bases between the two germline ends. The CDR3 is 15 residues long. Germline V gene data show CDR1 as SGDLS and CDR2 as YYNGEE. CDR3 coding DNA: TGTGCCAGCAGCGTTCGTCAGGGGGGGCCCTACGAGCAGTACTTC. The encoded protein is CASSVRQGGPYEQYF.

In its sample, this clonotype was seen a few times. The chain links TRBV12-3 or TRBV12-4 to TRBJ1-4; a possible D gene is TRBD1 (6 bases). Trimming left V 5 bases short and J 5 bases short, with 15 bases between. CDR3 length: 15 residues. The CDR3 DNA follows: TGTGCCAGCAGTCACACCGGGACATCCAATGAAAAACTGTTTTTT. It is translated as CASSHTGTSNEKLFF.

The chain couples TRBV10-3 to TRBJ2-1, with 11 bases that match TRBD2. Trimming at V came to 6 bases and at J to 0 bases, leaving 10 bases not matched to a gene. The CDR3 runs to 18 residues. The germline V gene has CDR1 ENHRY and CDR2 SYGVKD. The CDR3 bases are TGTGCCATCAGCGACGGACTAGCGGGCCTGAGCTCCTACAATGAGCAGTTCTTC. It codes for CAISDGLAGLSSYNEQFF.

Regarding this clonotype: Given a much more abundant clone one base away, this may be a read error. The chain has TRBV4-1 and TRBJ2-7; D is possibly TRBD2 (6 bases). The CDR3 is 17 residues long. Per the germline V gene, CDR1 is MGHRA and CDR2 is YSYEKL. Here the CDR3 reads CASSQSITSQDSYEQYF. The CDR3, as DNA: TGTGCCAGCAGCCAATCGATAACTAGCCAGGACTCATACGAGCAGTACTTC.

This clonotype has a count of ten or more. The chain employs TRBV7-8 and TRBJ2-7; 10 positions agree with TRBD2. The germline gives CDR1 SGHVS, CDR2 FQNEAQ. CDR3 size: 15 residues. V trimming: 6 bases; J trimming: 2 bases; junction bases outside the gene matches: 7. The CDR3 spells CASRPGLAAAYEQYF. CDR3 sequence (DNA): TGTGCCAGCAGACCTGGACTAGCGGCTGCCTACGAGCAGTACTTC.

To note about this clonotype: This may arise from a read error, as a much more abundant clone is one base away. As the CDR3 is not closed by the conserved phenylalanine or tryptophan, this likely results from a read error. V gene TRBV6-8 combines with J gene TRBJ2-1, with 15 bases lining up with TRBD2. V trimming: 0 bases; J trimming: 0 bases; junction bases outside the gene matches: 3. CDR1 MNHGY and CDR2 SAAAGT come from the germline V gene. The CDR3 is 19 amino acids. The CDR3 reads CASSYSGLAGGGSYNEQFL. CDR3 bases: TGTGCCAGCAGTTACTCGGGACTAGCGGGAGGCGGCTCCTACAATGAGCAGTTCTTA.

This clonotype has a count of ten or more. The chain carries TRBV27 and TRBJ1-1; no clear D. CDR3 size: 13 residues. Trimming took off 3 bases at V and 5 bases at J, with 10 bases between the two ends. The V gene's germline CDR1 is MNHEY and CDR2 SMNVEV (reference sequence). Here the CDR3 DNA reads TGTGCCAGCAGTTTCGGGGTTTGGACTGAAGCTTTCTTT. This translates into CASSFGVWTEAFF.

In its sample, this clonotype was seen many times. The chain joins TRBV7-8 to TRBJ1-5; tentatively, D is TRBD1 (6 bases). The V and J ends lost 0 bases and 4 bases respectively, with 13 bases between them. This CDR3 spans 16 amino acids. In germline, CDR1 is SGHVS, CDR2 FQNEAQ. The chain's CDR3 is CASSLALEGGNQPQHF. CDR3 nucleotide sequence: TGTGCCAGCAGCTTAGCGCTAGAGGGGGGGAATCAGCCCCAGCATTTT.